Included here is one TCR beta chain sequence, with context. The sample originates from a study of blood T cell repertoires in COVID-19. Study-wide context: Sources were T cells, B-cell-depleted T cells, or PBMCs; the material itself was cDNA or gDNA.

Original handling: It was from reference gene primer amplification that nucleated cell counts were estimated. Assay used: immunoSEQ multiplex PCR; TCRdb lists only in-frame clones, some missing. The DNA gave D and trimming, while V, J and clone size come from that table. The sample carries 75,000 to 90,000 clones, around 78% recorded once. Germline V gene sequence: CDR1 SQVTM, CDR2 ANQGSEA. The V segment lost 3 bases and the J segment 4 bases; nucleotides outside the gene matches: 6. The CDR3 totals 14 residues. A Seattle source enrolled patients during active infection and followed them longitudinally.

Sequencing used peripheral blood. The chain employs TRBV29-1 and TRBJ2-5; 9 positions match TRBD2. The receptor's source is a man in his sixties with COVID-19, enrolled during active disease. The CDR3 here is CSVDSGSVGETQYF. CDR3 nucleotide sequence: TGCAGCGTTGATAGCGGGAGTGTAGGAGAGACCCAGTACTTC.